The T cell receptor (beta chain) described here comes from a study of identical twins. CDR3 length: 15 residues. V lost 4 bases and J 7 bases, leaving 17 bases between the germline ends. TCRdb called the 5' RACE reads again in MiXCR, with one record for every CDR3 protein. The sample carries about 200,000 distinct CDR3 sequences, about a sixth recorded once. This same sample was also part of a study on T cells expressing NK-cell markers. That work states: With an anti-gamma-delta TCR antibody, sorting in several experiments was kept to alpha-beta TCR T cells. Among CD8+ T cells from over 5 donors, dominant NKG2C+ clonotypes accounted for about 1.0-7.0%. The study did not resolve the HCMV specificity of expanded NKG2C+ T cell clones.

The chain has TRBV12-3 or TRBV12-4 and TRBJ1-5; possibly TRBD1 for D (5 bases). The sample taken for sequencing was CD8+ T cells sorted from blood. The clonotype was recovered from a woman aged 18-29 years in good health. This CDR3 reads CASSSYLGAEQPQHF. The CDR3 DNA reads TGTGCCAGCAGTTCCTACTTAGGGGCAGAGCAGCCCCAGCATTTT.